The clone carrying this T cell receptor (beta chain) was observed a few times. The study excluded patients with other autoimmune diseases, uncontrolled infections, pregnancy or lactation. CDR3 regions of TCR beta were amplified from RNA transcripts. Investigators did first-round RT-PCR with HTBI primers, then second-round multiplex PCR. Each CDR3 protein gets one entry after TCRdb re-called the multiplex PCR reads with MiXCR. Found here are hundreds of thousands of distinct CDR3 sequences, 22% of them singletons; the top ten hold roughly 6.9%. The data are from a study of Graves' ophthalmopathy and Graves' hyperthyroidism. Trimming cost V 4 bases and J 0 bases; bases outside gene matches: 8. Germline-derived CDR1 and CDR2 are MDHEN and SYDVKM. The CDR3 covers 19 residues.

The chain recombines TRBV28 with TRBJ2-6, with 11 nucleotides matching TRBD1. The TCR comes from a woman in her late teens or twenties with stable Graves' hyperthyroidism. Some clones in this sample may be carry-over from other donors' samples. What was sequenced was peripheral blood. DNA of the CDR3: TGTGCCAGCAGTTCCAGGACAGGGGGCACAAGCTCTGGGGCCAACGTCCTGACTTTC. It yields the protein CASSSRTGGTSSGANVLTF. Filled out from reference TRBV28 and TRBJ2-6, the complete variable domain reads DVKVTQSSRYLVKRTGEKVFLECVQDMDHENMFWYRQDPGLGLRLIYFSYDVKMKEKGDIPEGYSVSREKKERFSLILESASTNQTSMYLCASSSRTGGTSSGANVLTFGAGSRLTVL.